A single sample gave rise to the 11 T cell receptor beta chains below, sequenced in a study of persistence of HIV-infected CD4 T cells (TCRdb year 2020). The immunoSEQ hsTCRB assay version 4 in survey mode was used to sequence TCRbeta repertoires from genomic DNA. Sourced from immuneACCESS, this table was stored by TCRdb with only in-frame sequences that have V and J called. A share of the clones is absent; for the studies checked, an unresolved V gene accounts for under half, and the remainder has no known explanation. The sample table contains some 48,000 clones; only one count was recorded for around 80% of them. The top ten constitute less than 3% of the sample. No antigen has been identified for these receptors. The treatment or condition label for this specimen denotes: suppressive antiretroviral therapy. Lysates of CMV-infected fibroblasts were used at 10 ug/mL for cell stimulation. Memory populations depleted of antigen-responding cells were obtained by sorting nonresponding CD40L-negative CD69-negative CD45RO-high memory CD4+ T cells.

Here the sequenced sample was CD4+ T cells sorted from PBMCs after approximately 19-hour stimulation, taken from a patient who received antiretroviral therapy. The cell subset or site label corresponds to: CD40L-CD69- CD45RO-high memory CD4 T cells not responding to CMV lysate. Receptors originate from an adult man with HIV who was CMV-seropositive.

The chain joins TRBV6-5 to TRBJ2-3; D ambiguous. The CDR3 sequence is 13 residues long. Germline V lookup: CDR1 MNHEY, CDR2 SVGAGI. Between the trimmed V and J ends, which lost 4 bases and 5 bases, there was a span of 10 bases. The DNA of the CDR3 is TGTGCCAGCAGTTCGGACCGACGAGATACGCAGTATTTT. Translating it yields CASSSDRRDTQYF.

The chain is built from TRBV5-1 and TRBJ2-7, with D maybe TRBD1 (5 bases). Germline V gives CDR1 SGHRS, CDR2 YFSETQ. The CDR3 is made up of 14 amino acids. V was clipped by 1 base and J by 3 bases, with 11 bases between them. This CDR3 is CASSLSDSLYEQYF. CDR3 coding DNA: TGCGCCAGCAGCTTGTCCGACAGTCTCTACGAGCAGTACTTC.

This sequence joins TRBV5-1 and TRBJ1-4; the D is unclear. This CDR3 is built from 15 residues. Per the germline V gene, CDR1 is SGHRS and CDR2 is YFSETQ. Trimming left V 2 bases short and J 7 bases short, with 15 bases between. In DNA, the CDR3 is TGCGCCAGCAGCTTTTCTAAGGGTGCCGGTGAAAAACTGTTTTTT. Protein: CASSFSKGAGEKLFF.

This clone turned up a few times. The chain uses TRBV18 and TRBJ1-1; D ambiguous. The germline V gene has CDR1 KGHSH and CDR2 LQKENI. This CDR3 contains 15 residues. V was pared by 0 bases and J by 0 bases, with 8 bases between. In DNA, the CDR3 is TGTGCCAGCTCACCACCTGGCGCCATGAACACTGAAGCTTTCTTT. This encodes CASSPPGAMNTEAFF.

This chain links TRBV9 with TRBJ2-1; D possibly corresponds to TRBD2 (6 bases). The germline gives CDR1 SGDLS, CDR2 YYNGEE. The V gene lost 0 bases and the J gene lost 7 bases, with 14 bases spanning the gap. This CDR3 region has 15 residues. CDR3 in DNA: TGTGCCAGCAGCGTAGTGGGGCTAGCGCAGAATGAGCAGTTCTTC. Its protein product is CASSVVGLAQNEQFF.

The CDR3 is CASSPAGAGYGYTF. CDR3 DNA sequence: TGTGCCAGCTCACCTGCCGGCGCGGGGTATGGCTACACCTTC. The J gene is TRBJ1-2, the V gene TRBV18; D is ambiguous. In germline, CDR1 is KGHSH, CDR2 LQKENI. Trimming stripped 3 bases from V and 5 bases from J, with 13 bases between. CDR3 size: 14 residues.

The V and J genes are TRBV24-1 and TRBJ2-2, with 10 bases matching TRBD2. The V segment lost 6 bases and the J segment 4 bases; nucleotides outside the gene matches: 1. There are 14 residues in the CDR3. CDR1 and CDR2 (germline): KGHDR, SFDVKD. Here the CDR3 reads CATSSGRATGELFF. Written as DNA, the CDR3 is TGTGCCACCAGTAGCGGGAGGGCCACCGGGGAGCTGTTTTTT.

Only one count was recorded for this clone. CDR3 coding DNA: TGTGCCAGTAGTACCGACAGGGATTCCCTTTCACCCCTCCACTTT. Its protein product is CASSTDRDSLSPLHF. The rearrangement links TRBV19 to TRBJ1-6; 7 bases map to TRBD1. Trimming removed 4 bases from V and 9 bases from J; junction bases left unmatched: 9. The V gene's germline CDR1 is LNHDA and CDR2 SQIVND (reference sequence). This CDR3 comprises 15 residues.

The chain's CDR3 is CASSVAVTSGPTGELFF. DNA for the CDR3: TGTGCCAGCAGCGTAGCAGTAACTAGCGGGCCGACCGGGGAGCTGTTTTTT. The chain is built from TRBV9 and TRBJ2-2; 9 bases align to TRBD2. The CDR3 has 17 amino acids. CDR1 and CDR2 (germline): SGDLS, YYNGEE. J lost 5 bases, V lost 0 bases, and 8 bases had no gene match.

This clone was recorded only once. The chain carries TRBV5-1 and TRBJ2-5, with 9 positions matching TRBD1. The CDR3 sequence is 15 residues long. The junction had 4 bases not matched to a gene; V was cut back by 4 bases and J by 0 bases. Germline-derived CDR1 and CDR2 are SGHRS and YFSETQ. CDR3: CASSTGGAYQETQYF. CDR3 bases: TGCGCCAGCAGCACAGGGGGCGCGTACCAAGAGACCCAGTACTTC.

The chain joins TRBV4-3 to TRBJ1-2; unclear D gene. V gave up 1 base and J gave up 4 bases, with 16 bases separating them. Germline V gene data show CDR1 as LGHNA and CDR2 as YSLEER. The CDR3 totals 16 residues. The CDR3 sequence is CASSQVPGNLPYGYTF. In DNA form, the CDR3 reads TGCGCCAGCAGCCAAGTCCCCGGGAACCTGCCCTATGGCTACACCTTC.